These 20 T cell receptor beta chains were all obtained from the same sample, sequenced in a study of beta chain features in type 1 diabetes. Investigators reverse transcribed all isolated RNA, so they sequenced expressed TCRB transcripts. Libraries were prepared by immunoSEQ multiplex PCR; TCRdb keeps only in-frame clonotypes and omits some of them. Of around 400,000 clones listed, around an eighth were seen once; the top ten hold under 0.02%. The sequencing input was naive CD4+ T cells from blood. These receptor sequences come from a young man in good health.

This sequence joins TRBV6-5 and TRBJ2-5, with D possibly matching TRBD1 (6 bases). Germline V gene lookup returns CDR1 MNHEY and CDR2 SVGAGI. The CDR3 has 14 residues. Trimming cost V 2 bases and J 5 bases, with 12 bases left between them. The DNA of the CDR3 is TGTGCCAGCAGTTACGGACAGCTAGGGGAGACCCAGTACTTC. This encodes CASSYGQLGETQYF.

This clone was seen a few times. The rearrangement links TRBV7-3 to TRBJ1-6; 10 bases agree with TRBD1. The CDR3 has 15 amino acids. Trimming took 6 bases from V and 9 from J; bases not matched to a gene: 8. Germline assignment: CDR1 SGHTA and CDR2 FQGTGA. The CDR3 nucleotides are TGTGCCAGCAGTCGGACAGGGGGGTGGGGTTCACCCCTCCACTTT. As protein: CASSRTGGWGSPLHF.

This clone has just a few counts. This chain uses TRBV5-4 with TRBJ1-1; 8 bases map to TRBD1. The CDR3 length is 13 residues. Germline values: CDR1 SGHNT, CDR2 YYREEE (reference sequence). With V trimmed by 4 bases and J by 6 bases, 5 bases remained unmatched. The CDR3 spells CASSQDRGPEAFF. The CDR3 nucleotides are TGTGCCAGCAGCCAAGACAGGGGTCCTGAAGCTTTCTTT.

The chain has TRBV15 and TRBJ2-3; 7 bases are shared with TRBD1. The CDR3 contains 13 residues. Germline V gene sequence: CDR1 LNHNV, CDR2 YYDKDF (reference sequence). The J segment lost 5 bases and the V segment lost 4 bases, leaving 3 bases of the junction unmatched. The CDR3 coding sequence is TGTGCCACCAGCAAGGGGGCCGGAGATACGCAGTATTTT. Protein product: CATSKGAGDTQYF.

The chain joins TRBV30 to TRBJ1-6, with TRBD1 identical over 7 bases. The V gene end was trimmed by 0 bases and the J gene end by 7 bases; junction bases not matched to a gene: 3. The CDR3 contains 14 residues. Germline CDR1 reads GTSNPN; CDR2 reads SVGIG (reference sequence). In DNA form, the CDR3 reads TGTGCCTGGAGTGTAACAGGGGCGAATTCACCCCTCCACTTT. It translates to CAWSVTGANSPLHF.

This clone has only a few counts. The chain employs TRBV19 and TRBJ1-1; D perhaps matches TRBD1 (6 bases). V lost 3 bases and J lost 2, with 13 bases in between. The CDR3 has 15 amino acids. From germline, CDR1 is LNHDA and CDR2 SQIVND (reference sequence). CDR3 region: CASSISGQLNTEAFF. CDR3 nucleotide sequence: TGTGCCAGTAGTATTTCCGGACAGTTAAACACTGAAGCTTTCTTT.

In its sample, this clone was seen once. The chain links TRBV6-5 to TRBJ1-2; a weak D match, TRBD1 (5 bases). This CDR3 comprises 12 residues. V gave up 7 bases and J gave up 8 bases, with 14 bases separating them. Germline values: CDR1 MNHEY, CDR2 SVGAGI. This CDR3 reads CASTDRLSGYTF. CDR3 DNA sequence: TGTGCCAGCACCGACAGACTTTCGGGCTACACCTTC.

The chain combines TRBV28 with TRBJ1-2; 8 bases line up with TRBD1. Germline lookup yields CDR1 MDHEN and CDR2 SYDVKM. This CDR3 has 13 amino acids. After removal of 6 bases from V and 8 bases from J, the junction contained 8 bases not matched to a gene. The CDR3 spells CASSPTGVKGYTF. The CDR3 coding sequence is TGTGCCAGCAGCCCGACAGGGGTGAAGGGCTACACCTTC.

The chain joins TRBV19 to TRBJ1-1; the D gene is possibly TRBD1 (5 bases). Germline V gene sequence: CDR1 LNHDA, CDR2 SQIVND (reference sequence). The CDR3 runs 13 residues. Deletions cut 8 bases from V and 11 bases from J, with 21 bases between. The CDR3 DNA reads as TGTGCCAGTTTGGCAGGTTCTCGGGGGAAGGCTTTCTTT. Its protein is CASLAGSRGKAFF.

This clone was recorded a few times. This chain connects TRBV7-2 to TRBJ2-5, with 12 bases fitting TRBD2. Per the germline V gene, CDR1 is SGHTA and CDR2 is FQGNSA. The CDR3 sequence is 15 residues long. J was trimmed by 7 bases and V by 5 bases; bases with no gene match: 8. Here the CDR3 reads CASSPGLAGSRTQYF. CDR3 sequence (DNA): TGTGCCAGCAGCCCCGGACTAGCGGGGTCAAGGACCCAGTACTTC.

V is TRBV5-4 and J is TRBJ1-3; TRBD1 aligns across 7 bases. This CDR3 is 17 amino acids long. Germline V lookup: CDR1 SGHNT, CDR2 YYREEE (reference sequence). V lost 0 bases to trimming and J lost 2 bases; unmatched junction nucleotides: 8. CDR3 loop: CASSLALAGGTGNTIYF. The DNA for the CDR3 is TGTGCCAGCAGCTTGGCCTTGGCAGGGGGAACTGGAAACACCATATATTTT. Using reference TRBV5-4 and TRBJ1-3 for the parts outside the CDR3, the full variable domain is ETGVTQSPTHLIKTRGQQVTLRCSSQSGHNTVSWYQQALGQGPQFIFQYYREEENGRGNFPPRFSGLQFPNYSSELNVNALELDDSALYLCASSLALAGGTGNTIYFGEGSWLTVV.

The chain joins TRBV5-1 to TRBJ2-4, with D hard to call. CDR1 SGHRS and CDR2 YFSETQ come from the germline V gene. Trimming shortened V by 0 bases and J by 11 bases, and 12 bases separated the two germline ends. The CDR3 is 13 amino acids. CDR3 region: CASSLEHGAVQYF. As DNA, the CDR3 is TGCGCCAGCAGCTTGGAGCATGGCGCGGTTCAGTACTTC.

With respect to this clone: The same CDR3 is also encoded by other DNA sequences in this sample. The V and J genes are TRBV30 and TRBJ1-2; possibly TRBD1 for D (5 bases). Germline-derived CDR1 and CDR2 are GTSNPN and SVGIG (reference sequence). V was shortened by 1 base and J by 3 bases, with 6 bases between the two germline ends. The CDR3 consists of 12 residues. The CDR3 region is CAWSGQYYGYTF. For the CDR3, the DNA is TGTGCCTGGAGTGGACAGTACTATGGCTACACCTTC.

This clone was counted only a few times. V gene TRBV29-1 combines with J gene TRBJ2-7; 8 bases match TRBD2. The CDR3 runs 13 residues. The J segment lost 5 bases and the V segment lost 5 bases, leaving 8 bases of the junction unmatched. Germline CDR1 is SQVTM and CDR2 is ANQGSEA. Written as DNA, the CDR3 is TGCAGCGTTAAACGGGGGGGGCATGACGAGCAGTACTTC. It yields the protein CSVKRGGHDEQYF.

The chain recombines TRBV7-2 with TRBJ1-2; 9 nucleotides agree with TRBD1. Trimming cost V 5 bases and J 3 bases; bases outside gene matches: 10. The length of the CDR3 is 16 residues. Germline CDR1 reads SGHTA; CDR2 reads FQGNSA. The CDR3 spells CASSPSRQGDDYGYTF. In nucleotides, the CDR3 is TGTGCCAGCAGCCCATCCCGACAGGGGGATGACTATGGCTACACCTTC.

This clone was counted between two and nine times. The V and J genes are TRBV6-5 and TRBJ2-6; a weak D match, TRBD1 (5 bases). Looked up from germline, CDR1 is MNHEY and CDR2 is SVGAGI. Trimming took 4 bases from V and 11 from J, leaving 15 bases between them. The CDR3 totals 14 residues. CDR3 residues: CASSSSGPSYVLTF. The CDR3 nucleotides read TGTGCCAGCAGTTCGTCAGGGCCCTCCTACGTCCTGACTTTC.

CDR3 nucleotide sequence: TGTGCCAGCAGCCGTTCCGGGTCTGGGGCCAACGTCCTGACTTTC. It specifies CASSRSGSGANVLTF. The chain carries TRBV7-7 and TRBJ2-6, with D uncertain. Germline V CDR1 and CDR2: SSHAT, FNYEAQ (reference sequence). CDR3 length equals 15 residues. V gave up 5 bases and J gave up 1 base, with 9 bases separating them.

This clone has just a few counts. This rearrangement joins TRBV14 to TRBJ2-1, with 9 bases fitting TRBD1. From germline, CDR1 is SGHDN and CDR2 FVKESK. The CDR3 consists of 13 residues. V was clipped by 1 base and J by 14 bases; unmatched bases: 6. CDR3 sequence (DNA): TGTGCCAGCAGCCAAGCCGGGACAGGGACCAAGTTCTTC. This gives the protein CASSQAGTGTKFF. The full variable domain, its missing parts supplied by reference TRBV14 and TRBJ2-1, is EAGVTQFPSHSVIEKGQTVTLRCDPISGHDNLYWYRRVMGKEIKFLLHFVKESKQDESGMPNNRFLAERTGGTYSTLKVQPAELEDSGVYFCASSQAGTGTKFFGPGTRLTVL.

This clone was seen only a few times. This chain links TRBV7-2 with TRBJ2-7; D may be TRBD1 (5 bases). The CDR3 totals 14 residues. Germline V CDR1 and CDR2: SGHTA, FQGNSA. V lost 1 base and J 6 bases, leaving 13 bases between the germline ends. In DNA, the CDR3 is TGTGCCAGCAGCTTAGGGCTTGGCAGGGCCGAGCAGTACTTC. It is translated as CASSLGLGRAEQYF.

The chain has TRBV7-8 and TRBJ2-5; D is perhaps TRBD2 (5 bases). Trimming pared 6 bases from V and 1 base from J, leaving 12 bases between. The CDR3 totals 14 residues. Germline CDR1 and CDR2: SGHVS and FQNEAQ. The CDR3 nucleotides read TGTGCCAGCAGTGTACTAGTGCCCCAAGAGACCCAGTACTTC. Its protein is CASSVLVPQETQYF.